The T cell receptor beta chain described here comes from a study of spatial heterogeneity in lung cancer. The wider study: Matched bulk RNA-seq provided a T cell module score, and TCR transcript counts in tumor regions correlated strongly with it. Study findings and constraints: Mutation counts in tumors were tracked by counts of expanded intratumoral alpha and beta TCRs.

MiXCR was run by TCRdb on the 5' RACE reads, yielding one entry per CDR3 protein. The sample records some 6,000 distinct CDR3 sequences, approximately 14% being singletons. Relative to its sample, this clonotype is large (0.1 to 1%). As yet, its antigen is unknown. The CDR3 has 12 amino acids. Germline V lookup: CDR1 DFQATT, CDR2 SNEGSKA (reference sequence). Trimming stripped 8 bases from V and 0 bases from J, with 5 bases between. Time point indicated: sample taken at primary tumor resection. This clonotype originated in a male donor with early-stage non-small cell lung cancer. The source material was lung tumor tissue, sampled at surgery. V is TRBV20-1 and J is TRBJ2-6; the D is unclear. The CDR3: CSSYSGANVLTF. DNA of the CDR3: TGCAGTTCTTACTCTGGGGCCAACGTCCTGACTTTC.